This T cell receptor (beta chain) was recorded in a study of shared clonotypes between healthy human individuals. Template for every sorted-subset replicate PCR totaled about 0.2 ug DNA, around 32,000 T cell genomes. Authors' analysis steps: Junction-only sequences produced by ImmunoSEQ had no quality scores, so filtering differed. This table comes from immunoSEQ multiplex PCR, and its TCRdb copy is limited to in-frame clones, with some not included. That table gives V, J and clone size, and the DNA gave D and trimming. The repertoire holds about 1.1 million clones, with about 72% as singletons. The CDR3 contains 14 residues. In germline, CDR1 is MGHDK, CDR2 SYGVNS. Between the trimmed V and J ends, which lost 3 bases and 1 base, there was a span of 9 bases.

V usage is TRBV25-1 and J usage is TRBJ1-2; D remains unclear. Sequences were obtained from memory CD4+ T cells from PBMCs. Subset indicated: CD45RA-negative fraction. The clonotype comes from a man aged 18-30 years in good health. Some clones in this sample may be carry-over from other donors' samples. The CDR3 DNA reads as TGTGCCAGCAGTGATTTCAGCATTAACTATGGCTACACCTTC. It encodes CASSDFSINYGYTF.